Listed here is a single TCR beta chain. Its antigen remains unidentified. The table came from immunoSEQ multiplex PCR; TCRdb's copy has only in-frame clones and leaves some out. The table includes roughly 110,000 clones, approximately 90% detected once. CDR3 length: 15 residues. J was trimmed by 0 bases and V by 3 bases; bases with no gene match: 3. Germline loops: CDR1 KGHSH, CDR2 LQKENI. This entry is derived from a study of OX40 agonist ivuxolimab in advanced cancers. On the study more broadly: Patients received the agonistic anti-OX40 (CD134) antibody ivuxolimab. Patients enrolled in dose escalation were diagnosed with hepatocellular carcinoma, melanoma, renal cell or head and neck cancer.

Study-wide findings and caveats: Both blood CD4+ and CD8+ T cells showed clonal growth by week 6 at 0.1 to 3.0 mg/kg.

The receptor was derived from an adult with an advanced solid tumor such as melanoma, head and neck, liver or kidney cancer. The sequencing used CD4+ or CD8+ T cells sorted from blood, collected in a trial of the OX40 agonist ivuxolimab. The rearrangement joins TRBV18 to TRBJ2-7, with 9 nucleotides matching TRBD1. This chain's CDR3 is CASSPGTGSSYEQYF. In DNA form, the CDR3 reads TGTGCCAGCTCACCCGGGACAGGGAGCTCCTACGAGCAGTACTTC.